This T cell receptor (beta chain) was observed in a study of OX40 agonist ivuxolimab in advanced cancers. Only in-frame clones appear in the TCRdb table, and some are missing; sequencing was by immunoSEQ multiplex PCR. Counted here are about 99,000 clones, roughly nine tenths occurring once; the ten biggest clones make up roughly 0.31%. CDR3 length: 13 residues. The V and J ends lost 0 bases and 5 bases respectively, with 7 bases between them. The V gene's germline CDR1 is MNHEY and CDR2 SVGAGI. The source was CD4+ or CD8+ T cells sorted from blood, collected in a trial of the OX40 agonist ivuxolimab. The receptor was derived from an adult with an advanced solid tumor such as melanoma, head and neck, liver or kidney cancer. This sequence joins TRBV6-5 and TRBJ1-2; D unclear. The CDR3 sequence: CASSYSLRYGYTF. The CDR3 nucleotides read TGTGCCAGCAGTTACTCCCTGAGATATGGCTACACCTTC.